This T cell receptor beta chain was documented in a study of blood T cell repertoires in COVID-19 (dated by TCRdb to 2019 to 2021). Regarding the study in general: Samples covering the acute and convalescent phases of COVID-19 were provided by collaborators in the United States, Italy and Spain. The repertoires were released in a freely available public database intended as a resource for research on the immune response to SARS-CoV-2. Nearly every sample came with metadata listing a de-identified subject ID, COVID-19 status, age in years and sex. The samples were drawn from two sources: the first 160 participants of the ongoing ImmuneRACE study, and 950 to 1,500 subjects contributed by 6 global collaborators. Deeply sampled blood TCRbeta repertoires from subjects exposed to, actively infected with, or recovered from COVID-19 were included in the dataset. HLA class I and class II types, where available, came from metadata supplied by the sample provider rather than from assay-based typing. The prospective study material was composed of cDNA or gDNA derived from T cells, B-cell-depleted T cells, or PBMCs.

About this clone itself: No antigen is known for it. Base qualities were left out, and no much larger clone turns up one base away.

Study-wide conclusions, independent of this receptor: The quantity of clinical and demographic metadata differed by source and by participant and was supplied without curation.

Inclusive of the bounding cysteine and phenylalanine, the CDR3 is 19 residues long. Only the CDR3 region is kept as DNA, spanning 57 bases read in frame from base 1. The germline V end is reduced by 9 bases and the J end by 5 bases; junction bases left unmatched: 25. Based on the germline V gene (reference sequence), the CDR1 and CDR2 sequences are SEHNR and FQNEAQ. TCRbeta CDR3 regions were amplified from genomic DNA using the immunoSEQ Assay, a bias-controlled multiplex PCR. From the authors' description of their analysis: Nucleated cell counts per sample were estimated from amplification of reference gene primers within the assay. To quantify the absolute abundance of each unique TCRbeta CDR3 rearrangement, sequence reads were collapsed and filtered. For each sample, productive Simpson clonality was calculated as the square root of Simpson's diversity index over productive rearrangements. TCRdb re-hosts the immuneACCESS table, in-frame sequences only. Its copies lack some clones; in the studies checked, an unresolved V gene accounts for under half of them, and the cause for the rest is not known. V and J calls and clone size are as listed in that table; D and trimming were resolved from the DNA. This sample gives more than 350,000 clones in total; around 87% of them show up just once. Roughly 9.4% of the sample rests with the top ten.

Participants in the prospective study were enrolled through a virtual design, were aged about 18 to 90 years, and lived in approximately 24 United States geographic areas. In the prospective study, cohorts were assigned on the basis of participant-reported clinical history obtained from a screening survey and a study questionnaire. Recovered participants in ImmuneRACE Cohort 3 were defined as having two consecutive negative NP/OP PCR tests, clearance from a healthcare professional, or resolution of symptoms. In the prospective study, whole blood, serum and a nasopharyngeal or oropharyngeal swab were collected from each participant by mobile phlebotomists. Additional blood draws and questionnaires over a 2-month period could optionally be provided by prospective study participants. Blood samples from the prospective study were shipped frozen or at room temperature prior to DNA extraction.

The rearranged segments are TRBV7-9 and TRBJ1-5; 7 junctional bases match TRBD1. The receptor comes from a woman aged 45-59 years who had recovered from COVID-19. Specimen: PBMCs or T cells enriched from blood (not recorded which). CDR3 protein: CARTLVTPIVTGRHQPQHF. The DNA sequence follows: TGTGCCAGAACTTTAGTAACCCCGATCGTGACAGGGAGGCATCAGCCCCAGCATTTT.